Following are 20 T cell receptor beta chains from one sample sequenced in a study of blood T cell repertoires in COVID-19. TCRdb's copy holds only in-frame clones and misses some; the assay was immunoSEQ multiplex PCR. The profile covers more than 70,000 clones, with over 70% appearing a single time and 4.5% to 7% taken by the ten largest. The specimen sequenced was peripheral blood. The receptor set was obtained from a man between 50 and 59 years old with active COVID-19.

Only one count was recorded for this clone. This chain uses TRBV12-3 or TRBV12-4 with TRBJ2-1, with a tentative D call TRBD2 (5 bases). V lost 5 bases and J 8 bases, leaving 13 bases between the germline ends. The CDR3 is 13 amino acids. CDR3 sequence: CASSTTGIDEQFF. The CDR3 nucleotides are TGTGCCAGCAGTACTACGGGGATAGATGAGCAGTTCTTC.

The genes are TRBV6-2 or TRBV6-3 and TRBJ1-2, with TRBD1 identical over 7 bases. J gave up 6 bases and V 5 bases, and 9 bases lay outside the gene matches. This CDR3 region has 14 residues. CDR1 MNHEY and CDR2 SVGEGT come from the germline V gene. The CDR3 reads CASSTGLTGNGYTF. For the CDR3, the DNA is TGTGCCAGCAGTACAGGATTGACAGGGAATGGCTACACCTTC.

The rearrangement joins TRBV28 to TRBJ2-1; D perhaps matches TRBD1 (6 bases). The germline V and J ends were trimmed by 3 bases and 8 bases, with 14 bases remaining between them. From germline, CDR1 is MDHEN and CDR2 SYDVKM. This CDR3 comprises 14 residues. In DNA, the CDR3 is TGTGCCAGCAGTTTGGGGGCAGGGTTCGATGAGCAGTTCTTC. Translating it yields CASSLGAGFDEQFF.

V and J are TRBV6-2 or TRBV6-3 and TRBJ2-1, with a tentative D call TRBD2 (6 bases). Germline loops: CDR1 MNHEY, CDR2 SVGEGT. The CDR3 is 14 amino acids. The V end lost 8 bases, the J end lost 5 bases, and 16 bases lay between the germline ends. The CDR3 sequence: CASRPPSGDNEQFF. The CDR3 nucleotides are TGTGCCAGCCGCCCTCCCTCGGGGGACAATGAGCAGTTCTTC.

The DNA for the CDR3 is TGTGCCAGCAGCCAAGTAGCGGGGGGTTTCGATGAGCAGTTCTTC. Its translation is CASSQVAGGFDEQFF. The chain joins TRBV4-2 to TRBJ2-1; 10 bases match TRBD2. V shed 1 base and J 8 bases; nucleotides not matched to a gene: 5. CDR1 and CDR2 (germline): LGHNA, YNFKEQ. This CDR3 spans 15 amino acids.

The chain uses TRBV5-5 and TRBJ1-1; D unclear. Germline-derived CDR1 and CDR2 are SGHKS and YYEKEE (reference sequence). V was shortened by 1 base and J by 0 bases, with 7 bases between the two germline ends. The CDR3 runs 14 residues. CDR3 loop: CASSLSTVNTEAFF. The CDR3 DNA reads as TGTGCCAGCAGCTTGTCCACAGTGAACACTGAAGCTTTCTTT.

The rearrangement joins TRBV11-2 to TRBJ2-7; 10 bases fit TRBD1. Trimming took 5 bases from V and 4 from J; bases not matched to a gene: 11. The CDR3 runs 16 residues. The germline gives CDR1 SGHAT, CDR2 FQNNGV. DNA for the CDR3: TGTGCCAGCAGCCCACTTCGGGGACAGGGGCAATACGAGCAGTACTTC. It specifies CASSPLRGQGQYEQYF.

The chain has TRBV5-6 and TRBJ1-5; perhaps TRBD1 as D (6 bases). V lost 3 bases, J lost 2 bases, and 12 bases lay in between. The CDR3 is made up of 15 amino acids. CDR1 SGHDT and CDR2 YYEEEE come from the germline V gene. The CDR3 is CASSSTGYGNQPQHF. Here the CDR3 DNA reads TGTGCCAGCAGCTCTACAGGGTACGGCAATCAGCCCCAGCATTTT. Filled out from reference TRBV5-6 and TRBJ1-5, the complete variable domain reads DAGVTQSPTHLIKTRGQQVTLRCSPKSGHDTVSWYQQALGQGPQFIFQYYEEEERQRGNFPDRFSGHQFPNYSSELNVNALLLGDSALYLCASSSTGYGNQPQHFGDGTRLSIL.

This sequence joins TRBV30 and TRBJ2-3, with D perhaps TRBD1 (5 bases). The CDR3 contains 15 residues. Germline CDR1 and CDR2: GTSNPN and SVGIG (reference sequence). The V gene lost 5 bases and the J gene lost 1 base, with 16 bases spanning the gap. The CDR3 region is CAWAPVGVRTDTQYF. The CDR3 coding sequence is TGTGCCTGGGCCCCGGTAGGGGTTCGCACAGATACGCAGTATTTT.

V usage is TRBV28 and J usage is TRBJ1-1, with a possible D match to TRBD1 (5 bases). Germline lookup yields CDR1 MDHEN and CDR2 SYDVKM. V gave up 5 bases and J gave up 7 bases, with 11 bases separating them. The CDR3 contains 12 residues. The CDR3 here is CASSLGHHEAFF. CDR3 DNA sequence: TGTGCCAGCAGTCTAGGACACCATGAAGCTTTCTTT.

The V call is TRBV18, the J call TRBJ2-7; a weak D match, TRBD2 (6 bases). Trimming pared 3 bases from V and 0 bases from J, leaving 15 bases between. The CDR3 spans 16 residues. Germline V lookup: CDR1 KGHSH, CDR2 LQKENI. CDR3 nucleotide sequence: TGTGCCAGCTCACCGTCAGGAGGGAGCATCTCCTACGAGCAGTACTTC. The encoded protein is CASSPSGGSISYEQYF.

The chain joins TRBV27 to TRBJ1-6; a weak D match, TRBD1 (5 bases). The CDR3 runs to 16 residues. V was shortened by 6 bases and J by 6 bases, with 18 bases between the two germline ends. CDR1 is MNHEY, CDR2 SMNVEV, per germline (reference sequence). The DNA of the CDR3 is TGTGCCAGCAGCCCCTGGGGCGTAAACACTAATTCACCCCTCCACTTT. It encodes CASSPWGVNTNSPLHF.

V is TRBV18 and J is TRBJ2-3; the D is unclear. Germline values: CDR1 KGHSH, CDR2 LQKENI. CDR3 length: 13 amino acids. V was cut by 2 bases and J by 4 bases, with 7 bases left in between. This CDR3 is CASSPNGADTQYF. The DNA of the CDR3 is TGTGCCAGCTCACCAAACGGTGCAGATACGCAGTATTTT.

Here the CDR3 reads CASSLSGGQETQYF. CDR3 in DNA: TGTGCCAGCAGTTTGTCGGGGGGCCAAGAGACCCAGTACTTC. The chain links TRBV6-2 or TRBV6-3 to TRBJ2-5; 7 bases align to TRBD2. V was clipped by 4 bases and J by 1 base; unmatched bases: 3. There are 14 residues in the CDR3. Germline values: CDR1 MNHEY, CDR2 SVGEGT.

This clone came up a few times. The V gene is TRBV5-1, the J gene TRBJ2-1, with 7 bases identical to TRBD2. The V gene's germline CDR1 is SGHRS and CDR2 YFSETQ. The length of the CDR3 is 15 residues. V gave up 0 bases and J gave up 5 bases; unmatched junction bases: 5. This chain's CDR3 is CASSLGPLADNEQFF. The CDR3 DNA is TGCGCCAGCAGCTTGGGACCCCTAGCGGACAATGAGCAGTTCTTC.

V usage is TRBV5-1 and J usage is TRBJ1-2, with TRBD1 matching 10 bases. The CDR3 sequence is 15 residues long. J was trimmed by 7 bases and V by 0 bases; bases with no gene match: 6. Per germline, CDR1 SGHRS and CDR2 YFSETQ. CDR3 nucleotide sequence: TGCGCCAGCAGCTTGGTTGATGGGGACAGGGGTGGCTACACCTTC. This gives the protein CASSLVDGDRGGYTF. Variable domain in full (rest from reference TRBV5-1 and TRBJ1-2): KAGVTQTPRYLIKTRGQQVTLSCSPISGHRSVSWYQQTPGQGLQFLFEYFSETQRNKGNFPGRFSGRQFSNSRSEMNVSTLELGDSALYLCASSLVDGDRGGYTFGSGTRLTVV.

This clone was counted between two and nine times. The DNA of the CDR3 is TGTGCCAGCAGTCGGGCGGGGGGCGTTGGTGAAAAACTGTTTTTT. Its protein is CASSRAGGVGEKLFF. The gene calls are TRBV5-4 and TRBJ1-4; tentative D call: TRBD1 (6 bases). Trimming stripped 5 bases from V and 7 bases from J, with 18 bases between. CDR1 and CDR2 from the germline V gene are SGHNT and YYREEE (reference sequence). The CDR3 is 15 residues long.

For the CDR3, the DNA is TGCAGCGCCGCCGGGACTAGCGGGAGAGGGGATGAGCAGTTCTTC. Its protein is CSAAGTSGRGDEQFF. The chain recombines TRBV29-1 with TRBJ2-1, with 14 nucleotides matching TRBD2. V gave up 7 bases and J gave up 8 bases; unmatched junction bases: 10. The CDR3 sequence is 15 residues long. The germline gives CDR1 SQVTM, CDR2 ANQGSEA.

The chain recombines TRBV5-1 with TRBJ2-2; TRBD2 matches 7 bases. CDR1 and CDR2 from the germline V gene are SGHRS and YFSETQ. There are 18 residues in the CDR3. The V segment lost 0 bases and the J segment 4 bases; nucleotides outside the gene matches: 12. CDR3 coding DNA: TGCGCCAGCAGCTTGGCTGAAAGGGCGGGAGTAGGCACCGGGGAGCTGTTTTTT. The encoded protein is CASSLAERAGVGTGELFF.

This clone was seen a handful of times. J is TRBJ1-4 and V is TRBV7-9, with 8 bases matching TRBD1. The J segment lost 7 bases and the V segment lost 3 bases, leaving 7 bases of the junction unmatched. The CDR3 is 15 amino acids. Germline values: CDR1 SEHNR, CDR2 FQNEAQ (reference sequence). The CDR3: CASSFRQGLGEKLFF. The CDR3 bases are TGTGCCAGCAGCTTTCGACAGGGGCTAGGTGAAAAACTGTTTTTT.